This T cell receptor (beta chain) stems from a study of T cells after yellow fever vaccination (dated 2019 in TCRdb). In the study overall: The SMART-Seq v4 Ultra Low Input RNA kit was used to prepare libraries from fractions with low cell numbers. Blood was collected at multiple timepoints before and after primary and secondary immunization, and bulk PBMC replicates and cell subsets were isolated. Two healthy male donors, one aged 18 to 29 and one aged 30 to 39 years, were included in the cohort. To follow T-cell clones before and after both primary and booster YFV17D yellow fever vaccination, bulk TCR alpha and beta repertoires underwent longitudinal sequencing.

Inclusive of the bounding cysteine and phenylalanine, the CDR3 is 15 residues long. The kept DNA is CDR3 alone, 45 bases in frame from the first base. V is cut back by 8 bases and J by 2 bases, with 5 bases in the junction unmatched. Taken with the paper, the label for treatment or condition translates to: live attenuated yellow fever vaccine strain. At each blood-draw timepoint, two biological replicates of bulk PBMCs were collected. PBMCs were isolated from peripheral blood using a standard Ficoll-Paque protocol. TriZol was used to extract RNA from bulk PBMCs, from CD4 and CD8 fractions, and from dextramer-positive and dextramer-negative fractions. The sample holds a few counts of this clonotype. Its antigen remains unidentified. No clone much larger than this one lies a single base away; base qualities are absent. Here is what the overall study found, with its caveats: Because the study included only a couple of donors, the extent to which the findings can be generalized is limited. FACS-sorted repertoires could contain abundant contaminating clonotypes from the bulk population, so computational filtering was required. After the booster, most clones that had expanded after primary vaccination were detected again (approximately 97% of CD4 and about 88% of CD8), suggesting broad maintenance of memory. The secondary T-cell response was weaker than the primary response but faster, peaking on day 5 instead of day 15. A small share of clonotypes occurred in both CD4 and CD8 compartments, likely arising from convergent recombination.

This sample was sequenced with an Illumina NovaSeq 6000. TCR cDNA was synthesized by 5'RACE template switching, which introduced a universal primer site and unique molecular identifiers. Priming for cDNA synthesis came from both the TCR alpha and TCR beta constant segments. Library amplification involved two PCR steps, and the second step added sample barcodes and sequencing adapters. Sequencing of libraries was performed on Illumina HiSeq 2500 (2x100 bp) or NovaSeq (2x150 bp). The paper's data handling went like this. Reads were demultiplexed and collapsed into UMI consensus sequences with MIGEC, and V(D)J alignment was performed with MiXCR. Clonotypes responding to the vaccine were identified with edgeR on replicate PBMC samples, with the criteria of FDR below 0.01 and a log2 fold change above 5 up to day 15. Bulk clonotypes were assigned CD4 or CD8 identity according to which sequenced CD4 or CD8 repertoire held them at higher abundance. TCRdb itself trimmed the public reads at Q25 with fastp, ran MiXCR and retained productive beta chains. Rows are unified per CDR3 protein, each entry keeping the most common DNA and genes. These V and J calls originate from TCRdb's pipeline instead of the authors' own analysis. The sample records under 500,000 distinct CDR3 sequences, roughly 20% of which are singletons. The ten largest clones add up to 15% to 20% of the sample.

This TCR came from a man aged 18 to 30 who received the YFV17D yellow fever vaccine. Sample: PBMCs, taken before the yellow fever booster vaccination. The chain joins TRBV12-3 or TRBV12-4 to TRBJ2-1; 11 middle bases align to TRBD2. The DNA is TGTGCCAGCCGGACTAGCGGGCTCACCTACAATGAGCAGTTCTTC. Its coded protein is CASRTSGLTYNEQFF.